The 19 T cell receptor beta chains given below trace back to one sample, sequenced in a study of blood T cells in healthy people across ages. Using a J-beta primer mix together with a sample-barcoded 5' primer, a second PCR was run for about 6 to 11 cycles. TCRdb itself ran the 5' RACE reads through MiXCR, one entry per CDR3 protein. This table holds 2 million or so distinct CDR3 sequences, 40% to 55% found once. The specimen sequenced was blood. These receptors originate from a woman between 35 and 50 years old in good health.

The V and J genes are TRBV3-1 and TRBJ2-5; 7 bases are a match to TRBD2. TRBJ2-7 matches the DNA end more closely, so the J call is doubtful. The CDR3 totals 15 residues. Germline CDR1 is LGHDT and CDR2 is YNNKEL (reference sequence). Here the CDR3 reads CASSPLGGMAYEQYF. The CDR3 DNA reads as TGTGCCAGCAGCCCCTTGGGGGGGATGGCCTACGAGCAGTACTTC.

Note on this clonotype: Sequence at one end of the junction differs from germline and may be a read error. CDR3 in amino acids: CARSNGTAVNYYDYTF. The CDR3 coding sequence is TGTGCCAGATCGAATGGGACAGCAGTGAACTACTATGACTACACCTTC. The chain carries TRBV27 and TRBJ1-2; 7 bases fit TRBD1. Looked up from germline, CDR1 is MNHEY and CDR2 is SMNVEV (reference sequence). The CDR3 covers 16 residues.

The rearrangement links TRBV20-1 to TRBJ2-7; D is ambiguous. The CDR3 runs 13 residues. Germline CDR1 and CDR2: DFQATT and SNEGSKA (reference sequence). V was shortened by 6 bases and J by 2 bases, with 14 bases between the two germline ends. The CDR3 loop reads CSAPGPTTYEQYF. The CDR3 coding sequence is TGCAGTGCCCCCGGGCCTACAACCTACGAGCAGTACTTC.

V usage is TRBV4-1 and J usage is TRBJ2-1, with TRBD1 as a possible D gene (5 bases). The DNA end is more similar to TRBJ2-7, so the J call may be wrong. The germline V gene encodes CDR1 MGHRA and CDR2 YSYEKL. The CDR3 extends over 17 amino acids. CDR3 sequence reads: CASSQEGSGLGRNEQYF. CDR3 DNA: TGCGCCAGCAGCCAAGAGGGGTCAGGGCTAGGTCGCAATGAGCAGTACTTC.

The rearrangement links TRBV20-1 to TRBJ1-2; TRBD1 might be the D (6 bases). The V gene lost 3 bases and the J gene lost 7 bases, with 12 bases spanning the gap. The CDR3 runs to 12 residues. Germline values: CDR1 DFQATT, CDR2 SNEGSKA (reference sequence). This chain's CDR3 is CSASDRTRGYTF. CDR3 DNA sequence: TGCAGTGCTAGTGACAGGACGCGTGGCTACACCTTC.

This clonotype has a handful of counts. The CDR3 loop is CATLVVGPTDTQYF. The CDR3, as DNA: TGTGCCACCCTGGTGGTCGGACCCACAGATACGCAGTATTTT. The V and J genes are TRBV6-1 and TRBJ2-3; D unclear. V gave up 10 bases and J gave up 2 bases, with 16 bases separating them. The CDR3 contains 14 residues. Germline V CDR1 and CDR2: MNHNS, SASEGT.

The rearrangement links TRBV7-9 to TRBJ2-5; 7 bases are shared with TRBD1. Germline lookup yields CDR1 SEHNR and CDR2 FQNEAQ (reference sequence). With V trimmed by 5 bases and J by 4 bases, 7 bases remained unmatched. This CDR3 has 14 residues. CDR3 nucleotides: TGTGCCAGCAGCCGACAGGGCAGGCGAGAGACCCAGTACTTC. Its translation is CASSRQGRRETQYF.

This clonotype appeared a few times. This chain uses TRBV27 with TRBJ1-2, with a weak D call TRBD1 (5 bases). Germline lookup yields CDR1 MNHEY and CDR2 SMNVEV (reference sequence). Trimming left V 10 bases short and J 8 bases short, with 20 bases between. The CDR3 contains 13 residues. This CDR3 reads CATKSRQRGGYTF. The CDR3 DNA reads TGTGCCACCAAAAGCAGACAGCGTGGGGGCTACACCTTC.

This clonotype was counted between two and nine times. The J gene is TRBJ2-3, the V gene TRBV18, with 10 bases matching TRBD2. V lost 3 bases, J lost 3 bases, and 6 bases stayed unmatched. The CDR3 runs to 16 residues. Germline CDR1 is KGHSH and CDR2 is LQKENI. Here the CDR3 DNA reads TGTGCCAGCTCACCGCAGAGGGGACTAGCGACAGATACGCAGTATTTT. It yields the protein CASSPQRGLATDTQYF.

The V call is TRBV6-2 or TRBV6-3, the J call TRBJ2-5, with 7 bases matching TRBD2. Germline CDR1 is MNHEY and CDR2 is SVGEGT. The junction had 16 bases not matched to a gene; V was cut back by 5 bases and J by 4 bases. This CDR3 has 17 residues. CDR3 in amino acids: CASSNLAALHGGETQYF. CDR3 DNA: TGTGCCAGCAGTAACCTAGCGGCCCTGCACGGGGGAGAGACCCAGTACTTC.

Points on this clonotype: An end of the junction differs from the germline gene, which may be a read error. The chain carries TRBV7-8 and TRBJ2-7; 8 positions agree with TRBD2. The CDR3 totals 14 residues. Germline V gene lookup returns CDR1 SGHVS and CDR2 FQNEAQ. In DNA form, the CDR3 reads TGTGTCAGCAGCCGGGGGACTAGGTACTACGAGCAGTACTTC. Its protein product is CVSSRGTRYYEQYF.

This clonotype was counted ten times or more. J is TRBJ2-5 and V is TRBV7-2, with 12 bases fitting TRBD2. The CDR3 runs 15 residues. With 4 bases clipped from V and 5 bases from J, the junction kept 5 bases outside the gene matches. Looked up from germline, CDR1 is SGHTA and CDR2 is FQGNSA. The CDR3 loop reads CASSSLAGGPETQYF. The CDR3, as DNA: TGTGCCAGCAGCTCCCTAGCGGGGGGGCCGGAGACCCAGTACTTC.

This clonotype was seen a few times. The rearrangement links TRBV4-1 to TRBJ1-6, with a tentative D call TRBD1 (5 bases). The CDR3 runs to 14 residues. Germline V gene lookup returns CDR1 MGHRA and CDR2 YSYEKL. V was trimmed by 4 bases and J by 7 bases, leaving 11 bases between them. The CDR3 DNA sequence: TGCGCCAGCAGCCCAGGGACGTTGAATTCACCCCTCCACTTT. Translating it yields CASSPGTLNSPLHF.

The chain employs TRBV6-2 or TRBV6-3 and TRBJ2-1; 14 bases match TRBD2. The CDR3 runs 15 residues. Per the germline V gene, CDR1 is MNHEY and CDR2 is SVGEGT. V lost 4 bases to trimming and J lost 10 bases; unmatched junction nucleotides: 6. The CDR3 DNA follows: TGTGCCAGCAGTTCTTTCGGACTAGCGGGGGGAGAGCAGTTCTTC. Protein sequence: CASSSFGLAGGEQFF.

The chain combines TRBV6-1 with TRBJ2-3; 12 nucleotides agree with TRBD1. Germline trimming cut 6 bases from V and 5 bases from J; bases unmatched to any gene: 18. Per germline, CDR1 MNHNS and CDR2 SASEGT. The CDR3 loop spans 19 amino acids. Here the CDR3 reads CASRRQIPGTGGRGDTQYF. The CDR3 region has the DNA TGTGCCAGCAGGCGACAAATTCCCGGGACAGGGGGCAGAGGAGATACGCAGTATTTT.

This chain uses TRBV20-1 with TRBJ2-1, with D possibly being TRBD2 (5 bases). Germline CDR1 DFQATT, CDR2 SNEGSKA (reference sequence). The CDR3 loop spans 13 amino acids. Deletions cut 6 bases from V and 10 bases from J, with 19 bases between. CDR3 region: CSAYSWGENEQFF. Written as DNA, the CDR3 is TGCAGTGCCTATAGCTGGGGAGAGAACGAGCAGTTCTTC.

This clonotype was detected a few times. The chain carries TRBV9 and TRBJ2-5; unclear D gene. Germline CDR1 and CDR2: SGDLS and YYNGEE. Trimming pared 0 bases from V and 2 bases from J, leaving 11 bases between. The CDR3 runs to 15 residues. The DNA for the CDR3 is TGTGCCAGCAGCGTAGCTATGAAGGTTCAAGAGACCCAGTACTTC. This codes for CASSVAMKVQETQYF. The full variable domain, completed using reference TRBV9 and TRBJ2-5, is DSGVTQTPKHLITATGQRVTLRCSPRSGDLSVYWYQQSLDQGLQFLIQYYNGEERAKGNILERFSAQQFPDLHSELNLSSLELGDSALYFCASSVAMKVQETQYFGPGTRLLVL.

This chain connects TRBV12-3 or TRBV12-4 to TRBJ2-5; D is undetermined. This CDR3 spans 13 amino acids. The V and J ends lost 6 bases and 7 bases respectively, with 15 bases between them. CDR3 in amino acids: CASSAGQELTQYF. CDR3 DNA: TGTGCCAGCAGCGCAGGTCAAGAGTTGACCCAGTACTTC.

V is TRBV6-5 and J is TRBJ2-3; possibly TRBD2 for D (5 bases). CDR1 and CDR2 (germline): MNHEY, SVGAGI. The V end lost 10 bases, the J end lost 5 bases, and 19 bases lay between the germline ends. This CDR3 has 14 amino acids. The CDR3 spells CATGEGGGRDTQYF. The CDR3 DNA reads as TGTGCCACAGGCGAGGGCGGAGGTCGAGATACGCAGTATTTT.